This entry is about one T cell receptor beta chain. The same CDR3 also results from other DNA sequences found in this sample. These data are taken from a study of shared clonotypes between healthy human individuals. At the level of the study: Each donor had three CD4 naive, three CD4 memory, two CD8 naive and one CD8 memory plate.

Naive CD8 cells were CD45RO-negative, positively selected for CCR7, excluding terminally differentiated effector memory CD45RA+ cells. V was shortened by 6 bases and J by 5 bases, with 7 bases between the two germline ends. CDR1 is MNHEY and CDR2 is SVGAGI in the germline V gene. The CDR3 spans 11 residues. The data were produced by immunoSEQ multiplex PCR, yet TCRdb's version contains in-frame clones alone and is incomplete. Of about 2 million clones in the sample, about 95% were seen once. What was sequenced was naive CD8+ T cells sorted from blood. The TCR originated in a man aged 18 to 29 in good health. J is TRBJ1-2 and V is TRBV6-5; D gene unclear. CDR3 in DNA: TGTGCCAGCAGCTCCTTGTATGGCTACACCTTC. This translates into CASSSLYGYTF.